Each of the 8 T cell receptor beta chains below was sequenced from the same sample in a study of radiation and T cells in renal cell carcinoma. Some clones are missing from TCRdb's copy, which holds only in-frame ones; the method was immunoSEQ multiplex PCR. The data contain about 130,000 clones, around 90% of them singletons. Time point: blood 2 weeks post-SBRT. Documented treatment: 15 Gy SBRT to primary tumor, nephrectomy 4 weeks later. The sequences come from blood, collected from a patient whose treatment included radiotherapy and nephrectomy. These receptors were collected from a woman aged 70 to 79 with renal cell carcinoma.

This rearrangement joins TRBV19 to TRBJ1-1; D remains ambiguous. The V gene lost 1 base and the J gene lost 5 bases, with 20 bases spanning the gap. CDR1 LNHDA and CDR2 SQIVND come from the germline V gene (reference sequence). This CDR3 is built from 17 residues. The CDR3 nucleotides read TGTGCCAGTAGTATAGGGGGAAGGGTCCGGACGGGGACTGAAGCTTTCTTT. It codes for CASSIGGRVRTGTEAFF.

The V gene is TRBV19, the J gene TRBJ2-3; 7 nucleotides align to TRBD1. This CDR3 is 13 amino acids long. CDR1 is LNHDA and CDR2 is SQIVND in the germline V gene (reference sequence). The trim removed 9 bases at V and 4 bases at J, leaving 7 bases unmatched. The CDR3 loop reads CASSDRASDTQYF. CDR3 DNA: TGTGCCAGCTCCGACAGGGCCTCAGATACGCAGTATTTT.

The CDR3 sequence is CASSLLIAGAGANVLTF. The DNA for the CDR3 is TGTGCCAGCAGCTTATTAATCGCGGGGGCTGGGGCCAACGTCCTGACTTTC. The rearrangement uses TRBV5-6 and TRBJ2-6; 7 bases match TRBD2. Losses at the gene ends were 2 bases for V and 2 bases for J; bases not matched to a gene: 7. The germline V gene encodes CDR1 SGHDT and CDR2 YYEEEE. This CDR3 has 17 amino acids.

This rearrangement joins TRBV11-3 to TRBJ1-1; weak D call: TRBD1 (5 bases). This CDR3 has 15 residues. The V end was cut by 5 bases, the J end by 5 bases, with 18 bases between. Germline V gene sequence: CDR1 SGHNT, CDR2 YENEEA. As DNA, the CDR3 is TGTGCCAGCAGCCCAGGTGGGGCAGGGAGGACTGAAGCTTTCTTT. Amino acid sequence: CASSPGGAGRTEAFF.

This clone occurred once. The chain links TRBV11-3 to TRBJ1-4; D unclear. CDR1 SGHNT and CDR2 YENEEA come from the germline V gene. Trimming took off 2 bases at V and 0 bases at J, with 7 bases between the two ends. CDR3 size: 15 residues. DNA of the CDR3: TGTGCCAGCAGCTTATCGGGAGCAACTAATGAAAAACTGTTTTTT. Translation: CASSLSGATNEKLFF.

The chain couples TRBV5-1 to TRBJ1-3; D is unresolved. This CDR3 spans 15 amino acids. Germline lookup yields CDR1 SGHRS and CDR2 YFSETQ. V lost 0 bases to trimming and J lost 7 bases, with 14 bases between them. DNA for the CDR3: TGCGCCAGCAGCTTGGCCGGAGTCCGCGAGAACACCATATATTTT. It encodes CASSLAGVRENTIYF.

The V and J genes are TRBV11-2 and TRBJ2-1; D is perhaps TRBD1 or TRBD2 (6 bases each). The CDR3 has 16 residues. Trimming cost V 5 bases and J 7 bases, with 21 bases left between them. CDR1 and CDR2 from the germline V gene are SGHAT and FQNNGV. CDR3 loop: CASSQTLPGAWNEQFF. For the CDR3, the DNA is TGTGCCAGCAGCCAAACCCTGCCGGGGGCTTGGAATGAGCAGTTCTTC.

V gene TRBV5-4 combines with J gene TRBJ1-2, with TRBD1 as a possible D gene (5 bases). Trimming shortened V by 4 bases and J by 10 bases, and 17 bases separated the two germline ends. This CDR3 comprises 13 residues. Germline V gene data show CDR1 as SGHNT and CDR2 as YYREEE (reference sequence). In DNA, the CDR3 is TGTGCCAGCAGCCCCCGGGGGGTTCGGGACTACACCTTC. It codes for CASSPRGVRDYTF.